This T cell receptor beta chain was sequenced during a study of blood T cell repertoires in COVID-19. The table came from immunoSEQ multiplex PCR; TCRdb's copy has only in-frame clones and leaves some out. The sample includes around 120,000 clones, about 86% of them seen just once. This CDR3 region has 12 residues. V was clipped by 5 bases and J by 10 bases, with 14 bases between them. CDR1 is SGHVS and CDR2 is FNYEAQ in the germline V gene. This sequence originates from a woman aged 50 to 65 who had recovered from COVID-19. Sequenced material: PBMCs or T cells enriched from blood (not recorded which). The rearrangement uses TRBV7-6 and TRBJ1-1, with D uncertain. CDR3 sequence reads: CASSKPGSAAFF. CDR3 nucleotide sequence: TGTGCCAGCAGCAAACCGGGTAGTGCAGCTTTCTTT.